This TCR beta chain was retrieved from a study of blood T cell repertoires in COVID-19. The overall study: Italy, Spain and the United States were the sources of the convalescent and acute COVID-19 samples.

This clone appeared a single time. This CDR3 region has 14 residues. From germline, CDR1 is SGHAT and CDR2 FQNNGV. Trimming took 0 bases from V and 4 from J, leaving 10 bases between them. Authors' processing steps: Reference gene primers were amplified, and this amplification served to estimate nucleated cell counts. Data came from immunoSEQ multiplex PCR; TCRdb stores just in-frame clones and leaves some out. Clone size and V and J calls were adopted from that table, with D and trimming inferred from the DNA. The sample yields a few hundred thousand clones, around 87% seen once. The sequencing input was peripheral blood. This clonotype was sampled from a human donor in a cohort sampled during active COVID-19. The chain uses TRBV11-2 and TRBJ2-7; weak D call: TRBD1 (7 bases). For the CDR3, the DNA is TGTGCCAGCAGCTTAGACAGGGGGGAGTACGAGCAGTACTTC. Translating it yields CASSLDRGEYEQYF.